This TCR beta chain was recovered during a study of blood T cell repertoires in COVID-19. Across the whole study: In each case, the material was cDNA or gDNA derived from T cells, B-cell-depleted T cells, or PBMCs.

Original handling: The authors estimated nucleated cell counts from reference gene primer amplification. Here immunoSEQ multiplex PCR was the method, and the copy in TCRdb shows in-frame clones only, minus some. That table furnishes V, J and clone size, whereas the DNA furnished D and trimming. The table has 250,000 to 350,000 clones, roughly nine tenths seen once. CDR1 SGHTS and CDR2 YDEGEE come from the germline V gene. This CDR3 is 14 amino acids long. V lost 3 bases and J 0 bases, leaving 4 bases between the germline ends. Participants, 18 to 89 years old, spanned approximately 25 US areas. Before being deemed recovered, Cohort 3 donors had two negative PCRs, clearance, or symptom resolution.

The chain couples TRBV5-8 to TRBJ1-6; D ambiguous. This TCR was sampled from a woman aged 18-29 years who had recovered from COVID-19. Sequencing was carried out using PBMCs or T cells enriched from blood (not recorded which). The DNA for the CDR3 is TGTGCCAGCAGCTCAATCTCCTATAATTCACCCCTCCACTTT. Protein: CASSSISYNSPLHF.